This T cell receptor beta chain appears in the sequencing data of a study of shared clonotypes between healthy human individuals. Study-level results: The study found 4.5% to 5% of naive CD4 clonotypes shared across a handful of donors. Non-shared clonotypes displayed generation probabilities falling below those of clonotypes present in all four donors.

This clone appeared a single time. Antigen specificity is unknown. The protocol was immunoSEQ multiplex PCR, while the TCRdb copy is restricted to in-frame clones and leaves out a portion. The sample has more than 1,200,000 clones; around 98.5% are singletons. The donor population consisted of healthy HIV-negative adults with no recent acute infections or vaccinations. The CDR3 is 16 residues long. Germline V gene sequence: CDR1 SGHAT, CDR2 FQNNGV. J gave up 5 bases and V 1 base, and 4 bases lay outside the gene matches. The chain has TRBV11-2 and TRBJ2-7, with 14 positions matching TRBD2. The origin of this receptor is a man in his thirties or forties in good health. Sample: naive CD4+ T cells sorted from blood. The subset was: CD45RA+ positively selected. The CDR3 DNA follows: TGTGCCAGCAGCTTAGGGACTAGCGGGAGGATGAACGAGCAGTACTTC. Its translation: CASSLGTSGRMNEQYF.